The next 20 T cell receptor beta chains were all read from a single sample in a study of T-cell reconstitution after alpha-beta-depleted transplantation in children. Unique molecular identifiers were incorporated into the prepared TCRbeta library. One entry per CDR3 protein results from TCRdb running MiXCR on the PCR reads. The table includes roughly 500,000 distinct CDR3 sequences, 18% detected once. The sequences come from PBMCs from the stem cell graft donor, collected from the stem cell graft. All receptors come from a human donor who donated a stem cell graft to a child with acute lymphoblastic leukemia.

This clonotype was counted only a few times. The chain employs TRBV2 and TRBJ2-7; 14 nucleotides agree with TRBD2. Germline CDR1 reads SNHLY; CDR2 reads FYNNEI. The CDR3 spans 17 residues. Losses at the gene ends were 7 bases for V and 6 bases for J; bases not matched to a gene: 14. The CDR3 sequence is CASNFARGTSGSSEQYF. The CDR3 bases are TGTGCCAGCAACTTTGCGCGGGGGACTAGCGGGAGTAGCGAGCAGTACTTC.

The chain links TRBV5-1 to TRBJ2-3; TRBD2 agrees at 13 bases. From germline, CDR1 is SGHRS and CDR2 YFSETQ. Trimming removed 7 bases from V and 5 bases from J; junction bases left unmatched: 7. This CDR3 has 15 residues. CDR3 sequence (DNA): TGCGCCAGCGTACTAGCGGGAGGGCCAAGAGATACGCAGTATTTT. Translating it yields CASVLAGGPRDTQYF. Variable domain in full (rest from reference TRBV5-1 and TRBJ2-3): KAGVTQTPRYLIKTRGQQVTLSCSPISGHRSVSWYQQTPGQGLQFLFEYFSETQRNKGNFPGRFSGRQFSNSRSEMNVSTLELGDSALYLCASVLAGGPRDTQYFGPGTRLTVL.

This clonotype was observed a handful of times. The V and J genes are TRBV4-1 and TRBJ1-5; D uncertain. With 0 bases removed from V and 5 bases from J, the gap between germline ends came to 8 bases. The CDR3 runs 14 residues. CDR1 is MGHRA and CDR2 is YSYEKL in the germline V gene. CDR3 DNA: TGCGCCAGCAGCCAAGATCCCCTTTATCAGCCCCAGCATTTT. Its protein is CASSQDPLYQPQHF.

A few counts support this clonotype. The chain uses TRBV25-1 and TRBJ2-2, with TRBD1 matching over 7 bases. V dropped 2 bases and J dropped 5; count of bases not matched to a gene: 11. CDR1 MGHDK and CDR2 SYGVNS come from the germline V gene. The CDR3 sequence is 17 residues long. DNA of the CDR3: TGTGCCAGCAGTGAAGTAGACAGGGCAGTCATAACCGGGGAGCTGTTTTTT. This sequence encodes CASSEVDRAVITGELFF.

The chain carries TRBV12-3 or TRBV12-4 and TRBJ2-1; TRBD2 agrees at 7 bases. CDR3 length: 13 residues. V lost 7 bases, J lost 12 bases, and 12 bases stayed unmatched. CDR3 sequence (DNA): TGTGCCAGCACCCTCCGGGGGGAGGGCGGGCAGTTCTTC. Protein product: CASTLRGEGGQFF.

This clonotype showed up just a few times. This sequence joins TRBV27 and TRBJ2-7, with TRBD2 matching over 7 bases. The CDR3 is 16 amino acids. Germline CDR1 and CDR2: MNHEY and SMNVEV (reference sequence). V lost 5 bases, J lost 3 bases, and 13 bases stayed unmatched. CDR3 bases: TGTGCCAGCAGTCCAGAGAGGGGAGGGGCGCTCTACGAGCAGTACTTC. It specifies CASSPERGGALYEQYF.

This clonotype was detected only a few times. The DNA of the CDR3 is TGTGCCAGCAGCCCCGGGGGTGAGGAAAAACTGTTTTTT. It encodes CASSPGGEEKLFF. V usage is TRBV7-9 and J usage is TRBJ1-4; a weak D match, TRBD1 (5 bases). V lost 5 bases to trimming and J lost 8 bases, with 12 bases between them. The CDR3 has 13 amino acids. Germline loops: CDR1 SEHNR, CDR2 FQNEAQ (reference sequence).

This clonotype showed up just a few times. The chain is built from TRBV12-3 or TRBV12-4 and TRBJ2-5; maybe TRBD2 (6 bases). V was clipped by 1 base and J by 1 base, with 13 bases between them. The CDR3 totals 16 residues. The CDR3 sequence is CASSLVPGRFQETQYF. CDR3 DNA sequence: TGTGCCAGCAGTTTAGTTCCAGGGAGGTTCCAAGAGACCCAGTACTTC.

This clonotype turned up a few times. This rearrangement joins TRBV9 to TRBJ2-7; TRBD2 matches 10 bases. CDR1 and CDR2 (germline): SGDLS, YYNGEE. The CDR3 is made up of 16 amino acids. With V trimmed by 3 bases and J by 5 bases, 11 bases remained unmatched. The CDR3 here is CASSAERSGRGDEQYF. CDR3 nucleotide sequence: TGTGCCAGCAGCGCCGAGAGGAGCGGGAGGGGCGACGAGCAGTACTTC.

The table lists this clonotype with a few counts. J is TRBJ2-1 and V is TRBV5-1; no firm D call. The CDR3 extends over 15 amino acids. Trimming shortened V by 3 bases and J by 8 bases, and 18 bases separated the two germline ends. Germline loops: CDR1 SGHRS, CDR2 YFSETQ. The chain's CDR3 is CASSWGGETNYEQFF. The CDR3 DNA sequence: TGCGCCAGCAGCTGGGGTGGGGAAACTAACTATGAGCAGTTCTTC.

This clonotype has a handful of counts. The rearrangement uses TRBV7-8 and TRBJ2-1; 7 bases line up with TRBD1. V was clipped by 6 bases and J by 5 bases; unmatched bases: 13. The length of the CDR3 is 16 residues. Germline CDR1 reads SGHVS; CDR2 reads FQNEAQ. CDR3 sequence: CASRQARDGTDNEQFF. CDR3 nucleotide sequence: TGTGCCAGCAGACAAGCACGCGACGGGACAGACAATGAGCAGTTCTTC.

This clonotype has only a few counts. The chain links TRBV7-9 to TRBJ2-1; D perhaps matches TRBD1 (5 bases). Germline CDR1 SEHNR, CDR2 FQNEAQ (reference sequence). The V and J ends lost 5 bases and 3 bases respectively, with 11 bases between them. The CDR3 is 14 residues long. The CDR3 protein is CASSAPDNYNEQFF. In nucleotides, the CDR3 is TGTGCCAGCAGCGCGCCGGACAACTACAATGAGCAGTTCTTC. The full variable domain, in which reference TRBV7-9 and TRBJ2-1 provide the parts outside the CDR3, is DTGVSQNPRHKITKRGQNVTFRCDPISEHNRLYWYRQTLGQGPEFLTYFQNEAQLEKSRLLSDRFSAERPKGSFSTLEIQRTEQGDSAMYLCASSAPDNYNEQFFGPGTRLTVL.

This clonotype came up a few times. CDR3 DNA: TGTGCCAGCAGCACCGGGACGGGCAAGAATCAAGAGACCCAGTACTTC. Protein sequence: CASSTGTGKNQETQYF. This chain links TRBV11-2 with TRBJ2-5; D could derive from TRBD1 or TRBD2 (5 bases each). This CDR3 has 16 amino acids. Trimming took 5 bases from V and 2 from J, leaving 18 bases between them. Looked up from germline, CDR1 is SGHAT and CDR2 is FQNNGV.

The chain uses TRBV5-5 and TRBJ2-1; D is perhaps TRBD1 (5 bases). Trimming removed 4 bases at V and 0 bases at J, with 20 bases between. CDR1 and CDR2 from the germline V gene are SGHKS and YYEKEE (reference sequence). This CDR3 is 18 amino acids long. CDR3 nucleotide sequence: TGTGCCAGCAGCCTACGACCCAAAGACAGAAGCTCCTACAATGAGCAGTTCTTC. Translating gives CASSLRPKDRSSYNEQFF.

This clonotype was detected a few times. The CDR3 bases are TGTGCCAGCAGCGTAGGTTGGGCAGGGGGGAACATTCAGTACTTC. Its translation is CASSVGWAGGNIQYF. The chain uses TRBV9 and TRBJ2-4, with D possibly TRBD1 on 7 matching bases. Trimming cost V 0 bases and J 7 bases, with 14 bases left between them. CDR3 length: 15 amino acids. Germline CDR1 and CDR2: SGDLS and YYNGEE.

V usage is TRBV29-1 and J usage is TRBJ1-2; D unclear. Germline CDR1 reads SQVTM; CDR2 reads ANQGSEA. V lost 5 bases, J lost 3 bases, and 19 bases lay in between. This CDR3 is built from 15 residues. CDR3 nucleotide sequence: TGCAGCGTTCCCCTTGGGGAGGCTGGGTACTATGGCTACACCTTC. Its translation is CSVPLGEAGYYGYTF.

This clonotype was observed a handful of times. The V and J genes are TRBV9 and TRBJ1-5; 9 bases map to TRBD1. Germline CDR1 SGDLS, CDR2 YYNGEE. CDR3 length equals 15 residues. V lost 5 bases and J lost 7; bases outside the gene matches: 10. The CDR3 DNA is TGTGCCAGCAGTCGAAATGGACAGGGGAACCAGCCCCAGCATTTT. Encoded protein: CASSRNGQGNQPQHF.

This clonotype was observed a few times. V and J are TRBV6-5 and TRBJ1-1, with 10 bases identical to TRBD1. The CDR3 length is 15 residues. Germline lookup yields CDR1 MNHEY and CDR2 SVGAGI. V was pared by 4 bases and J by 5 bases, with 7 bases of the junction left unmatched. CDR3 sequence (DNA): TGTGCCAGCAGTTTGACAGGGGGCGCCTCGACTGAAGCTTTCTTT. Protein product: CASSLTGGASTEAFF.

As DNA, the CDR3 is TGCAGTGCTAGTGCCAGGGCGGGGATGGCCCAGTACTTC. Translation gives CSASARAGMAQYF. This sequence joins TRBV20-1 and TRBJ2-5; a weak D match, TRBD2 (6 bases). The CDR3 consists of 13 residues. Germline V lookup: CDR1 DFQATT, CDR2 SNEGSKA (reference sequence). Trimming stripped 3 bases from V and 9 bases from J, with 17 bases between.

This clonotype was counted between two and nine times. CDR3 sequence: CSVEERGPSYEQYF. CDR3 nucleotide sequence: TGCAGCGTTGAAGAAAGGGGTCCCTCCTACGAGCAGTACTTC. The chain has TRBV29-1 and TRBJ2-7, with a possible D match to TRBD1 (5 bases). Germline V gene data show CDR1 as SQVTM and CDR2 as ANQGSEA. This CDR3 has 14 residues. Trimming stripped 0 bases from V and 0 bases from J, with 9 bases between.